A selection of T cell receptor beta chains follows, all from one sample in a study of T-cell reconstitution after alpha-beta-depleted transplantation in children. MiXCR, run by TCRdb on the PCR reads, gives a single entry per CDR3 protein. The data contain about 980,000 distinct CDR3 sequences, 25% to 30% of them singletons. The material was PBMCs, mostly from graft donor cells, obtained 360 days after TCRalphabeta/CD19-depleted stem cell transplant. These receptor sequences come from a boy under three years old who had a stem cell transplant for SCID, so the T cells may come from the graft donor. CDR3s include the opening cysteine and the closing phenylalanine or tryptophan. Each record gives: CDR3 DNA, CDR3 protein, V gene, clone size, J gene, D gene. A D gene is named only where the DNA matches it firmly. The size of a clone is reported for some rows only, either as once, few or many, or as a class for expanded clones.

DNA: TGTGCCAGCAGCTCAGACGGGGGGGTTGATACGCAGTATTTT
CDR3: CASSSDGGVDTQYF
V: TRBV11-2
size: -
J: TRBJ2-3
D: TRBD2

DNA: TGTGCCAGCAGCTTGGCCCTAGCGGGGCGGATGAACAATGAGCAGTTCTTC
CDR3: CASSLALAGRMNNEQFF
V: TRBV7-2
size: -
J: TRBJ2-1
D: TRBD2

DNA: TGTGCCAGCAGTCCCTCACAGGGAATGGGCATATATGGCTACACCTTC
CDR3: CASSPSQGMGIYGYTF
V: TRBV12-3/TRBV12-4
size: -
J: TRBJ1-2
D: -

DNA: TGTGCCAGCAGCGTAGCGGCGCTAGCGGCTAGCACAGATACGCAGTATTTT
CDR3: CASSVAALAASTDTQYF
V: TRBV9
size: -
J: TRBJ2-3
D: TRBD2

DNA: TGTGCCAGCAGTGTCCTAGTAGCAAAAGCTTTCTTT
CDR3: CASSVLVAKAFF
V: TRBV2
size: few
J: TRBJ1-1
D: -

DNA: TGCAGTGCTAGAAGGTCGAAACCCTCCTACAATGAGCAGTTCTTC
CDR3: CSARRSKPSYNEQFF
V: TRBV20-1
size: -
J: TRBJ2-1
D: -

DNA: TGCGCCAGCAGCTCCTGGGGTCCAGCGGACGATAAGCAGTACTTC
CDR3: CASSSWGPADDKQYF
V: TRBV5-1
size: few
J: TRBJ2-7
D: -

DNA: TGTGCCAGCAGGGGACAGGGCGGGGGCTATGGCTACACCTTC
CDR3: CASRGQGGGYGYTF
V: TRBV5-5
size: few
J: TRBJ1-2
D: TRBD1

DNA: TGTGCCAGCAGCTTAGCTGGGACAGGGTTTGTCCAAGAGACCCAGTACTTC
CDR3: CASSLAGTGFVQETQYF
V: TRBV7-2
size: -
J: TRBJ2-5
D: TRBD1

DNA: TGTGCCAGCACCCCCCTTAGGACAGGGACTACCTACGAGCAGTACTTC
CDR3: CASTPLRTGTTYEQYF
V: TRBV5-5
size: few
J: TRBJ2-7
D: -

DNA: TGTGCCAGCAGTTTCTTCCGAGGCGGCTATGGCTACACCTTC
CDR3: CASSFFRGGYGYTF
V: TRBV12-3/TRBV12-4
size: -
J: TRBJ1-2
D: -

DNA: TGCAGTGCTAGCCGGGACCGATACAATGAGCAGTTCTTC
CDR3: CSASRDRYNEQFF
V: TRBV20-1
size: few
J: TRBJ2-1
D: -

DNA: TGCGCCAGCAGCCCGACAGGTAGCCATGGCTACACCTTC
CDR3: CASSPTGSHGYTF
V: TRBV5-1
size: -
J: TRBJ1-2
D: -

DNA: TGTGCCAGCTCACCAAACCTCCAAGAAACAGATACGCAGTATTTT
CDR3: CASSPNLQETDTQYF
V: TRBV18
size: few
J: TRBJ2-3
D: -

DNA: TGTGCCAGCAATCAGTATGGGACTAGCAGCGACACCGGGGAGCTGTTTTTT
CDR3: CASNQYGTSSDTGELFF
V: TRBV4-2
size: -
J: TRBJ2-2
D: TRBD2

DNA: TGTGCCAGCAATTCAGGAGTGACCTACGAGCAGTACTTC
CDR3: CASNSGVTYEQYF
V: TRBV6-2/TRBV6-3
size: few
J: TRBJ2-7
D: -

DNA: TGCGCCAGCAGCTTGGTCCCAGGGGGACGAGACATTCAGTACTTC
CDR3: CASSLVPGGRDIQYF
V: TRBV5-1
size: -
J: TRBJ2-4
D: TRBD1

DNA: TGTGCCAGCAGCCAAAGCGGGACAGGGGGCCCGGGGTCCATTCAGTACTTC
CDR3: CASSQSGTGGPGSIQYF
V: TRBV28
size: many
J: TRBJ2-4
D: TRBD1

DNA: TGTGCCAGCAGCCTCCAAACCTGGACAGGGGACTACAATGAGCAGTTCTTC
CDR3: CASSLQTWTGDYNEQFF
V: TRBV3-1
size: few
J: TRBJ2-1
D: TRBD1

DNA: TGCAGCGTCCGGACAGGGGTCACAGATACGCAGTATTTT
CDR3: CSVRTGVTDTQYF
V: TRBV29-1
size: few
J: TRBJ2-3
D: TRBD1

DNA: TGTGCCAGCAGCTTATGGGTGATTAGCGTGGGCACAGATACGCAGTATTTT
CDR3: CASSLWVISVGTDTQYF
V: TRBV7-9
size: few
J: TRBJ2-3
D: -

DNA: TGCGCCAGCAGCTTAGGGAATATCGGCGGAAATTCACCCCTCCACTTT
CDR3: CASSLGNIGGNSPLHF
V: TRBV5-1
size: few
J: TRBJ1-6
D: -

DNA: TGCAGTGCTAGTTCGGGGACCCTAACTTATGGCTACACCTTC
CDR3: CSASSGTLTYGYTF
V: TRBV20-1
size: few
J: TRBJ1-2
D: -

DNA: TGCGCCAGCAGCTCCCAGACTAGCGGGGGTTCAGATACGCAGTATTTT
CDR3: CASSSQTSGGSDTQYF
V: TRBV5-1
size: -
J: TRBJ2-3
D: TRBD2

DNA: TGCAGTGCTAGCGTCTCGGGGGGTGCTTACAATGAGCAGTTCTTC
CDR3: CSASVSGGAYNEQFF
V: TRBV20-1
size: -
J: TRBJ2-1
D: TRBD2

DNA: TGTGCCGCATCTAGGGAAGCGGGGTCGTCGAATGAGCAGTTCTTC
CDR3: CAASREAGSSNEQFF
V: TRBV2
size: -
J: TRBJ2-1
D: TRBD2

DNA: TGTGCCAGCAACGACCGGGACAGGGGGCAGTTCTTC
CDR3: CASNDRDRGQFF
V: TRBV3-1
size: few
J: TRBJ2-1
D: TRBD1

DNA: TGTGCCAGCAGTTACGCCCCCACGGGAGCCCAGTACTTC
CDR3: CASSYAPTGAQYF
V: TRBV6-5
size: few
J: TRBJ2-5
D: -

DNA: TGTGCCAGCAGCCCCCAGGGGGACTACAATGAGCAGTTCTTC
CDR3: CASSPQGDYNEQFF
V: TRBV11-3
size: few
J: TRBJ2-1
D: TRBD1

DNA: TGTGCCAGCAGTGAAAGGGGAACAAAACTTGGTAAATTAGAAGCTTTCTTT
CDR3: CASSERGTKLGKLEAFF
V: TRBV6-1
size: -
J: TRBJ1-1
D: -

DNA: TGTGCCTGGAGTGTACGGGATAACACTGAAGCTTTCTTT
CDR3: CAWSVRDNTEAFF
V: TRBV30
size: -
J: TRBJ1-1
D: -

DNA: TGTGCCAGTAGTGCTGTGGGACAGGGAACAGATACGCAGTATTTT
CDR3: CASSAVGQGTDTQYF
V: TRBV6-1
size: few
J: TRBJ2-3
D: TRBD1